A selection of T cell receptor beta chains follows, all from one sample in a study of post-analysis software for immune sequencing data. TCRdb independently ran MiXCR on the PCR reads; one entry per CDR3 protein. The sample has fewer than 700,000 distinct CDR3 sequences; roughly 45% are singletons. Sequenced material: blood. The source is a girl aged 10-17 years with multiple sclerosis. The CDR3 runs from the conserved cysteine through the conserved F or W. Fields, in order: CDR3 protein, CDR3 DNA, CDR3 length, clone size, V gene, J gene, D gene. A D gene is named only where the DNA matches it firmly. Not every row has a clone size; where given, it reads once, few, many or a size class.

CDR3: CTSSAEGTAYYEQYF; DNA: TGTACCAGCAGCGCCGAAGGGACAGCTTACTACGAGCAGTACTTC; length: 15; size: NA; V: TRBV12-3/TRBV12-4; J: TRBJ2-7; D: TRBD1
CDR3: CASSFGTVYEKLFF; DNA: TGCGCCAGCAGCTTCGGGACAGTCTATGAAAAACTGTTTTTT; length: 14; size: NA; V: TRBV5-1; J: TRBJ1-4; D: TRBD1
CDR3: CASSPSGQGLYGYTF; DNA: TGTGCCAGCAGCCCATCGGGACAGGGACTCTATGGCTACACCTTC; length: 15; size: NA; V: TRBV7-3; J: TRBJ1-2; D: TRBD1
CDR3: CASSLGDHRGDYGYTF; DNA: TGCGCCAGCAGCTTGGGCGACCATCGGGGGGACTATGGCTACACCTTC; length: 16; size: NA; V: TRBV5-1; J: TRBJ1-2; D: NA
CDR3: CASRIQGDPKKYNEQFF; DNA: TGTGCCAGCAGGATACAGGGTGATCCAAAGAAATACAATGAGCAGTTCTTC; length: 17; size: NA; V: TRBV11-3; J: TRBJ2-1; D: NA
CDR3: CASSPTSGGSSYNEQFF; DNA: TGTGCCAGCAGTCCCACTAGCGGGGGAAGCTCCTACAATGAGCAGTTCTTC; length: 17; size: few; V: TRBV6-1; J: TRBJ2-1; D: TRBD2
CDR3: CASSLRTSGSGDTQYF; DNA: TGTGCCAGCAGCCTCCGGACTAGCGGGAGCGGGGATACGCAGTATTTT; length: 16; size: NA; V: TRBV7-3; J: TRBJ2-3; D: TRBD2
CDR3: CASSSGGLTQETQYF; DNA: TGTGCCAGCAGCTCTGGGGGCCTAACCCAAGAGACCCAGTACTTC; length: 15; size: few; V: TRBV7-9; J: TRBJ2-5; D: NA
CDR3: CASSYMEGSYEQYF; DNA: TGTGCCAGCAGTTACATGGAGGGTTCCTACGAGCAGTACTTC; length: 14; size: few; V: TRBV6-5; J: TRBJ2-7; D: NA
CDR3: CASSRRPSGGYEQYF; DNA: TGTGCCAGCAGCCGAAGGCCTAGCGGAGGTTACGAGCAGTACTTC; length: 15; size: NA; V: TRBV13; J: TRBJ2-7; D: TRBD2
CDR3: CASSPSGRAEAFF; DNA: TGTGCCAGCAGTCCATCAGGGCGCGCTGAAGCTTTCTTT; length: 13; size: NA; V: TRBV6-4; J: TRBJ1-1; D: NA
CDR3: CSVSTGESSYEQYF; DNA: TGCAGCGTCTCGACAGGGGAAAGCTCCTACGAGCAGTACTTC; length: 14; size: NA; V: TRBV29-1; J: TRBJ2-7; D: TRBD1
CDR3: CSAPTGYGYTF; DNA: TGCAGCGCCCCAACGGGCTATGGCTACACCTTC; length: 11; size: few; V: TRBV29-1; J: TRBJ1-2; D: NA
CDR3: CASSDMVPGPYEQYF; DNA: TGCGCCAGCAGTGATATGGTTCCAGGCCCCTACGAGCAGTACTTC; length: 15; size: few; V: TRBV10-2; J: TRBJ2-7; D: NA
CDR3: CASSPTLLSYEQYF; DNA: TGTGCCAGCAGCCCAACCCTACTCTCCTACGAGCAGTACTTC; length: 14; size: NA; V: TRBV13; J: TRBJ2-7; D: NA
CDR3: CSVWTANYGYTF; DNA: TGCAGCGTTTGGACAGCTAACTATGGCTACACCTTC; length: 12; size: few; V: TRBV29-1; J: TRBJ1-2; D: NA
CDR3: CASSLWSQVHGANVLTF; DNA: TGTGCCAGCAGTTTATGGTCACAGGTGCACGGGGCCAACGTCCTGACTTTC; length: 17; size: few; V: TRBV12-3/TRBV12-4; J: TRBJ2-6; D: NA
CDR3: CASSLLAGDWSSYNEQFF; DNA: TGTGCCAGCAGCTTATTAGCGGGGGACTGGAGCTCCTACAATGAGCAGTTCTTC; length: 18; size: NA; V: TRBV11-2; J: TRBJ2-1; D: TRBD2
CDR3: CASTAGTGENIQYF; DNA: TGTGCCAGCACTGCCGGGACAGGGGAAAACATTCAGTACTTC; length: 14; size: NA; V: TRBV2; J: TRBJ2-4; D: TRBD1
CDR3: CASSLSVKKTQYF; DNA: TGTGCCAGCAGCTTAAGCGTGAAAAAGACCCAGTACTTC; length: 13; size: NA; V: TRBV7-8; J: TRBJ2-5; D: NA
CDR3: CASSLDRALFEQYF; DNA: TGTGCCAGCAGCTTAGACAGGGCCCTCTTTGAGCAGTACTTC; length: 14; size: NA; V: TRBV7-8; J: TRBJ2-7; D: NA
CDR3: CASSPTMDEQFF; DNA: TGTGCCAGCAGTCCCACCATGGATGAGCAGTTCTTC; length: 12; size: NA; V: TRBV12-3/TRBV12-4; J: TRBJ2-1; D: NA
CDR3: CASSQNTGRTQYF; DNA: TGCGCCAGCAGCCAGAACACCGGACGGACGCAGTACTTC; length: 13; size: NA; V: TRBV4-3; J: TRBJ2-5; D: NA
CDR3: CASSSYSGGNNEQFF; DNA: TGTGCCAGCAGTTCCTACTCAGGGGGCAACAATGAGCAGTTCTTC; length: 15; size: NA; V: TRBV12-3/TRBV12-4; J: TRBJ2-1; D: TRBD1
CDR3: CAIRSDTPYNEQFF; DNA: TGTGCCATCAGGTCCGATACCCCATACAATGAACAGTTCTTC; length: 14; size: NA; V: TRBV10-3; J: TRBJ2-1; D: NA
CDR3: CAISERERTDTQYF; DNA: TGTGCCATCAGTGAGCGGGAGCGCACAGATACGCAGTATTTT; length: 14; size: NA; V: TRBV10-3; J: TRBJ2-3; D: NA
CDR3: CSAGRFEQFF; DNA: TGCAGTGCCGGCAGGTTTGAGCAGTTCTTC; length: 10; size: NA; V: TRBV20-1; J: TRBJ2-1; D: NA
CDR3: CATRPTSTDTQYF; DNA: TGTGCAACTAGACCGACTAGCACAGATACGCAGTATTTT; length: 13; size: NA; V: TRBV12-3/TRBV12-4; J: TRBJ2-3; D: NA
CDR3: CASSEGRQDQPQHF; DNA: TGTGCCAGCAGCGAAGGGCGGCAGGATCAGCCCCAGCATTTT; length: 14; size: NA; V: TRBV9; J: TRBJ1-5; D: NA